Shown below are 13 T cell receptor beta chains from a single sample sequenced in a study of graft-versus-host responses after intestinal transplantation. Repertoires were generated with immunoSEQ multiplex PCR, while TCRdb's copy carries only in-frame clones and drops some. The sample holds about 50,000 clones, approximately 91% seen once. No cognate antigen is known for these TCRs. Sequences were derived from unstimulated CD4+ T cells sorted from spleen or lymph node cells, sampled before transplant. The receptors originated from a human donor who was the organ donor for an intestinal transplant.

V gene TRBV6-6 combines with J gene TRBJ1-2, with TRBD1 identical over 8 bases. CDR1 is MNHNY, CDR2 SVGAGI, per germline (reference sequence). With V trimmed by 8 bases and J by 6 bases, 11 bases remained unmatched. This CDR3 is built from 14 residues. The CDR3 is CASGYRTGSDGYTF. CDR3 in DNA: TGTGCCAGCGGCTACCGGACAGGGTCGGATGGCTACACCTTC.

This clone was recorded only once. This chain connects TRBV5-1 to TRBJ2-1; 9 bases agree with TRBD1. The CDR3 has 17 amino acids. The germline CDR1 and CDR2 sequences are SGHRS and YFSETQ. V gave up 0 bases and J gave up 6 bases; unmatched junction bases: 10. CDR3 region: CASSLERGQGNFNEQFF. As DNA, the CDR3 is TGCGCCAGCAGCTTGGAGCGGGGACAGGGTAATTTCAATGAGCAGTTCTTC.

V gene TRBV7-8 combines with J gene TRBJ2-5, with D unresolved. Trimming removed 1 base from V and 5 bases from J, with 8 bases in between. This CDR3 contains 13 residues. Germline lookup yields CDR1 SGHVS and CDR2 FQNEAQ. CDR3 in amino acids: CASSLGGQETQYF. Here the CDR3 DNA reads TGTGCCAGCAGCTTAGGGGGTCAGGAGACCCAGTACTTC.

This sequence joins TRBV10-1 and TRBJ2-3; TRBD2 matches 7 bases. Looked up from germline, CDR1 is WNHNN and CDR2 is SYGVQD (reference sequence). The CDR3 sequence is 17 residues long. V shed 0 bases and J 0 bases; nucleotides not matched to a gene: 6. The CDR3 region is CASSESFWRGSTDTQYF. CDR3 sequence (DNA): TGCGCCAGCAGTGAGTCTTTTTGGCGGGGGAGCACAGATACGCAGTATTTT.

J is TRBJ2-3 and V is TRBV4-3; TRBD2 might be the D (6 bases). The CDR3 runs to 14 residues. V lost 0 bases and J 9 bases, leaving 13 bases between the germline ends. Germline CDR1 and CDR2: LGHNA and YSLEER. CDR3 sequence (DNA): TGCGCCAGCAGCCAAGATGGTACCGGAGGGACGCAGTATTTT. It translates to CASSQDGTGGTQYF.

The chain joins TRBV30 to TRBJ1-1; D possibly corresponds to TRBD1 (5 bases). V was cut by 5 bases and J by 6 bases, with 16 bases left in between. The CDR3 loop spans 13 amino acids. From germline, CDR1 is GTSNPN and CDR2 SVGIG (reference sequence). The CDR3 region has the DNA TGTGCCTGGGGGACCCAAACCCACGCTGAAGCTTTCTTT. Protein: CAWGTQTHAEAFF.

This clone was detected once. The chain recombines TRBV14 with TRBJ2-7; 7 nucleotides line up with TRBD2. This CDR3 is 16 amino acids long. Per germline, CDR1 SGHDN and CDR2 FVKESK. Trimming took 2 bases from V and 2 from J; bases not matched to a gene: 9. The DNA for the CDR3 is TGTGCCAGCAGCCAAAATCGTCCGGGACTAACCTACGAGCAGTACTTC. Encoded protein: CASSQNRPGLTYEQYF.

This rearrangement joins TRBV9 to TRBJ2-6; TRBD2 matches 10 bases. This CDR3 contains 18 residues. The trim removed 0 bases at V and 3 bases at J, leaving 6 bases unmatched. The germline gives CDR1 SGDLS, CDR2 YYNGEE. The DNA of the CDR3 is TGTGCCAGCAGCGTAGGCCTAGCGGGAGAGTTTGGGGCCAACGTCCTGACTTTC. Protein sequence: CASSVGLAGEFGANVLTF.

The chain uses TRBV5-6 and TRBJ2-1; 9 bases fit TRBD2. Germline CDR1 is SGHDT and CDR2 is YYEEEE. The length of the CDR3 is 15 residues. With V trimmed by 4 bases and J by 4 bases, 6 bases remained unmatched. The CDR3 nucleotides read TGTGCCAGCAGCCCGGCGGGGGGGCTATACAATGAGCAGTTCTTC. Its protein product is CASSPAGGLYNEQFF.

As DNA, the CDR3 is TGTGCCAGCAGTCGACTAGCGGGAGGGACCACCGGGGAGCTGTTTTTT. As protein: CASSRLAGGTTGELFF. The chain uses TRBV27 and TRBJ2-2, with 14 bases fitting TRBD2. The length of the CDR3 is 16 residues. Germline assignment: CDR1 MNHEY and CDR2 SMNVEV (reference sequence). V was pared by 5 bases and J by 4 bases, with 3 bases of the junction left unmatched.

CDR3 region: CASGGLAGNEQFF. Written as DNA, the CDR3 is TGTGCCAGCGGAGGACTAGCGGGAAATGAGCAGTTCTTC. The chain recombines TRBV7-6 with TRBJ2-1, with 12 positions matching TRBD2. V gave up 8 bases and J gave up 7 bases; unmatched junction bases: 3. Germline V gene sequence: CDR1 SGHVS, CDR2 FNYEAQ. This CDR3 comprises 13 residues.

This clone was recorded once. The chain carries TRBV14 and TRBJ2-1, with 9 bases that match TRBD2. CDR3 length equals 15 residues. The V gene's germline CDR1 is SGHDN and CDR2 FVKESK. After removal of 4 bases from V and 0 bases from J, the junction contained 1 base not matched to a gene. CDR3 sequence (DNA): TGTGCCAGCAGCCCGACTAGCGGCTCCTACAATGAGCAGTTCTTC. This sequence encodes CASSPTSGSYNEQFF.

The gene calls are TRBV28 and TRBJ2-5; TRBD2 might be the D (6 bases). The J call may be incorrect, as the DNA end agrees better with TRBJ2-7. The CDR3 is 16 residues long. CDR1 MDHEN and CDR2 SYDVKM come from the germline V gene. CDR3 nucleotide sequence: TGTGCCAGCAGCCCCTTACCTCTAGCGTCCTCCTACGAGCAGTACTTC. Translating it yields CASSPLPLASSYEQYF.